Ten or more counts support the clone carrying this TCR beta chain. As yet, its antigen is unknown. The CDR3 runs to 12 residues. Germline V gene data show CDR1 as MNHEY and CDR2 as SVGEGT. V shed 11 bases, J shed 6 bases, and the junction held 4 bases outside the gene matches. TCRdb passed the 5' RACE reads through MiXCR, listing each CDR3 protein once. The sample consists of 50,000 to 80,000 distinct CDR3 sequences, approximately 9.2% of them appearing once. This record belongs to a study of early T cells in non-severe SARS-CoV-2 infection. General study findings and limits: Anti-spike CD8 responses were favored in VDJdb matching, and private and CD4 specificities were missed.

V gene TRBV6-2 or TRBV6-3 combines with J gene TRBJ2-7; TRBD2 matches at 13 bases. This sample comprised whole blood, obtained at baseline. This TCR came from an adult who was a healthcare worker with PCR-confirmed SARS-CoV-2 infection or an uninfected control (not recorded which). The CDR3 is CAGGLAGVEQYF. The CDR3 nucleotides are TGTGCCGGCGGACTAGCGGGAGTCGAGCAGTACTTC.